What follows are 3 T cell receptor beta chains derived from one specimen sequenced in a study of blood T cells in healthy people across ages (dated by TCRdb to the mid-2010s). Library generation was performed with 5' RACE. The data were produced on an Illumina HiSeq 2500. A second PCR of about 7 to 12 cycles was run with a J-beta primer mix and a sample-barcoded 5' primer. The public sequencing data were trimmed at Q25 with fastp and processed into clonotypes with MiXCR by TCRdb, which kept only in-frame beta chains. Every distinct CDR3 protein forms one entry, paired with its most common genes and DNA. The sample profile shows some 690,000 distinct CDR3 sequences; about 20% of them were found once. The ten top clones hold less than 25% of the sample. Sequenced input: blood. These receptor sequences come from a man aged 65-85 years in good health.

This clonotype has just one count. V and J are TRBV20-1 and TRBJ1-4, with 7 bases aligning to TRBD1. The V gene's germline CDR1 is DFQATT and CDR2 SNEGSKA (reference sequence). The trim removed 4 bases at V and 4 bases at J, leaving 6 bases unmatched. The CDR3 runs 14 residues. This chain's CDR3 is CSATRTGNNEKLFF. The CDR3 DNA reads TGCAGTGCTACAAGGACAGGAAATAATGAAAAACTGTTTTTT.

This chain uses TRBV21-1 with TRBJ2-3; TRBD2, the table's D call, was not compared with the DNA. TRBV21-1 is tagged as a pseudogene. The CDR3 is made up of 13 amino acids. The CDR3 sequence is CASSGPRLAGQYF. In nucleotides, the CDR3 is TGTGCCAGCTCCGGTCCCCGACTAGCGGGACAGTATTTT.

This clonotype was seen a handful of times. The chain joins TRBV12-3 or TRBV12-4 to TRBJ1-6; TRBD1 matches 10 bases. The CDR3 is 15 amino acids. Germline trimming cut 5 bases from V and 6 bases from J; bases unmatched to any gene: 4. The CDR3 DNA reads TGTGCCAGCAGTCTCCGACAGGGGGCTAATTCACCCCTCCACTTT. Encoded protein: CASSLRQGANSPLHF.